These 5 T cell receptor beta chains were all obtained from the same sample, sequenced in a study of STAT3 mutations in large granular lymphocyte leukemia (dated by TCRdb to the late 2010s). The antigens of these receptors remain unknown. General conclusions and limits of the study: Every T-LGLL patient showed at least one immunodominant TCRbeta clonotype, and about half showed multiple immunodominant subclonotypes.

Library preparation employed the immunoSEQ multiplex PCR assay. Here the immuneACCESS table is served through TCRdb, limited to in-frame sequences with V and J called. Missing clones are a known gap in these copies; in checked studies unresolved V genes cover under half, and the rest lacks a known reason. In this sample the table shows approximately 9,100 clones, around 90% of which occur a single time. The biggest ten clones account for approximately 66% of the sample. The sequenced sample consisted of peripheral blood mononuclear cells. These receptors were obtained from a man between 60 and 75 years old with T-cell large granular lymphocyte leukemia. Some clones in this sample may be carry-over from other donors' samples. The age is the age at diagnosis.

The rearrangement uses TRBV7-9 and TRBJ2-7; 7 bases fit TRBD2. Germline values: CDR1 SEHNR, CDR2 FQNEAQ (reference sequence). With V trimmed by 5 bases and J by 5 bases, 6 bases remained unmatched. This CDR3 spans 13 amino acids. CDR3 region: CASSGRRENEQYF. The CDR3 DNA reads TGTGCCAGCAGCGGCCGGCGGGAGAACGAGCAGTACTTC.

The CDR3 DNA reads as TGTGCCTGGAGTGCCTCGGGTGGAAACACCATATATTTT. This translates into CAWSASGGNTIYF. V and J are TRBV30 and TRBJ1-3; unclear D gene. The V and J ends lost 1 base and 3 bases respectively, with 7 bases between them. The CDR3 length is 13 residues. CDR1 and CDR2 from the germline V gene are GTSNPN and SVGIG (reference sequence). The variable domain in full, completed from reference TRBV30 and TRBJ1-3, reads SQTIHQWPATLVQPVGSPLSLECTVEGTSNPNLYWYRQAAGRGLQLLFYSVGIGQISSEVPQNLSASRPQDRQFILSSKKLLLSDSGFYLCAWSASGGNTIYFGEGSWLTVV.

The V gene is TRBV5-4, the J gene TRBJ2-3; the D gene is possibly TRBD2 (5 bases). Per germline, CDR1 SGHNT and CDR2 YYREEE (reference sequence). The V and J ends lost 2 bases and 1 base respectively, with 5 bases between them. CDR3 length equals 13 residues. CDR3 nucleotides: TGTGCCAGCAGCTTCGGGGGCACAGATACGCAGTATTTT. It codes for CASSFGGTDTQYF. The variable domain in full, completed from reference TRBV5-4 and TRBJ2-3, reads ETGVTQSPTHLIKTRGQQVTLRCSSQSGHNTVSWYQQALGQGPQFIFQYYREEENGRGNFPPRFSGLQFPNYSSELNVNALELDDSALYLCASSFGGTDTQYFGPGTRLTVL.

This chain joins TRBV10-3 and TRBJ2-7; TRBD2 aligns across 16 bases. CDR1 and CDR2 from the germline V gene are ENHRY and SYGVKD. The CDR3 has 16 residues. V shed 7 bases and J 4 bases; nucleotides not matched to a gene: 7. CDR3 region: CAITGTSGRAAYEQYF. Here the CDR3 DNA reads TGTGCCATCACTGGGACTAGCGGGAGGGCCGCTTACGAGCAGTACTTC.

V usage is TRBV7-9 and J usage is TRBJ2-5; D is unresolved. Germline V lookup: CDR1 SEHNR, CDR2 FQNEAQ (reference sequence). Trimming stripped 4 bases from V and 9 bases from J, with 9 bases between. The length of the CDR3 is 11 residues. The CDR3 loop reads CASSSVEAQYF. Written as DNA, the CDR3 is TGTGCCAGCAGCTCGGTCGAGGCCCAGTACTTC.